This T cell receptor beta chain was recorded in a study of OX40 agonist ivuxolimab in advanced cancers. Study background: Patients received ivuxolimab, an intravenous treatment, every 2 weeks at 0.01 to 10 mg/kg.

Broader study findings: Doses of 0.1 to 3.0 mg/kg were accompanied by clonal expansion of CD4+ and CD8+ blood T cells by week 6. The 0.1-3.0 mg/kg partial responders had among the lowest clonal expansion.

The method was immunoSEQ multiplex PCR; TCRdb's version includes in-frame clones alone and lacks a portion of them. The sample includes some 66,000 clones, 82% of them seen just once. CDR3 length: 16 amino acids. CDR1 and CDR2 from the germline V gene are LGHNA and YNFKEQ. The junction had 1 base not matched to a gene; V was cut back by 1 base and J by 3 bases. About this clone: Its cognate antigen is unknown.

The J gene is TRBJ2-2, the V gene TRBV4-2, with 11 bases lining up with TRBD1. The source was CD4+ or CD8+ T cells sorted from blood, collected in a trial of the OX40 agonist ivuxolimab. The clonotype was recovered from an adult with an advanced solid tumor such as melanoma, head and neck, liver or kidney cancer. CDR3 sequence (DNA): TGTGCCAGCAGCCAAGGGACAGGGGGCTACACCGGGGAGCTGTTTTTT. This translates into CASSQGTGGYTGELFF.